This TCR beta chain was recorded in a study of shared clonotypes between healthy human individuals. Deep-level settings were used for running the assay. A roughly 200 ng quantity of DNA, some 30,000 T cell genomes, went into the sorted-subset replicate PCRs. As processed by the authors: Owing to the provision of junction-only sequences devoid of quality scores by immunoSEQ, filtering differed. The assay was immunoSEQ multiplex PCR, and TCRdb's table has in-frame clones only and misses some. Clone size and the V and J calls come from that table; the DNA yielded D and trimming. The sample consists of about 2 million clones, over 85% of them appearing once. About this clone itself: As yet, its antigen is unknown. Other DNA sequences of this sample code for an identical CDR3.

The CDR3 consists of 13 residues. Germline assignment: CDR1 SGHRS and CDR2 YFSETQ. V lost 1 base, J lost 0 bases, and 5 bases lay in between. Broader study findings: Relative to clonotypes present in all four donors, those not shared had lower generation probabilities.

This rearrangement joins TRBV5-1 to TRBJ2-7; D remains unclear. Sequenced input: naive CD4+ T cells sorted from blood. Described subset: CD45RA+ positively selected. The receptor comes from a man younger than 35 in good health. The CDR3 DNA reads TGCGCCAGCAGCTTGAGGAGCTCCTACGAGCAGTACTTC. This gives the protein CASSLRSSYEQYF.